Sequencing of this T cell receptor (beta chain) was carried out in a study of T-cell memory formation after mild COVID-19. About the research overall: Among the donors, TCR clusters were largely specific to each donor. Overall study results and limits: Clones that shrank (day 15 to 85) were balanced CD4/CD8, whereas later expanders leaned CD4+. Those CD4+ clones that contracted were mainly in CM and EM (CD8+ ones in EMRA).

The CDR3 has 16 residues. The V end was cut by 4 bases, the J end by 1 base, with 16 bases between. CDR1 is SGHDN, CDR2 FVKESK, per germline. Amplification by 5'RACE using constant-segment primers produced TCR alpha and TCR beta cDNA libraries that carried sample barcodes and UMIs. In TCRdb, the 5' RACE reads were re-called with MiXCR into one record per CDR3 protein. The sample includes about 170,000 distinct CDR3 sequences, around 13% of them seen just once. Of note for this clonotype: The antigen remains unidentified.

The sample consisted of PBMCs or a T cell subset sorted from them (not recorded which). This chain connects TRBV14 to TRBJ1-1, with D possibly TRBD1 on 5 matching bases. The TCR comes from a man aged 18 to 35 who had mild COVID-19 (a few samples of this study predate the infection). Cell type and time point are not known. Here the CDR3 DNA reads TGTGCCAGCAGCCTACTCACGGGGCTCGGGAACACTGAAGCTTTCTTT. Its protein product is CASSLLTGLGNTEAFF.